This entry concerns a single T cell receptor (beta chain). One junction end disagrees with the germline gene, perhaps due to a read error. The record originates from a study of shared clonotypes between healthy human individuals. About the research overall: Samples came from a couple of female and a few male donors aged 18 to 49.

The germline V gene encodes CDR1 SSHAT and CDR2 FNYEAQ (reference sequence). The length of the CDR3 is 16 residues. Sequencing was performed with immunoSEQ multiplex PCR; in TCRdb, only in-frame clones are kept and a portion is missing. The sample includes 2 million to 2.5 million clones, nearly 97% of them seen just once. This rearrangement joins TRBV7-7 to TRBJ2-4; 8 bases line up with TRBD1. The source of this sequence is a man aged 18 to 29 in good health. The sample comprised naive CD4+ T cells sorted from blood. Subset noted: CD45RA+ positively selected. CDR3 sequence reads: CASSFQGALAKNIQYF. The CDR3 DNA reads TGTGCTAGCAGCTTCCAGGGGGCTCTAGCCAAAAACATTCAGTACTTC.